A single sample gave rise to the 19 T cell receptor beta chains below, sequenced in a study of OX40 agonist ivuxolimab in advanced cancers. Profiling relied on immunoSEQ multiplex PCR, and the TCRdb table lists in-frame clones only, not all of them. The table shows some 75,000 clones, with roughly 84% occurring only once. The sample was CD4+ or CD8+ T cells sorted from blood, taken in a trial of the OX40 agonist ivuxolimab. The receptors shown here come from an adult with an advanced solid tumor such as melanoma, head and neck, liver or kidney cancer.

The rearrangement links TRBV7-9 to TRBJ2-6; D gene unclear. The germline CDR1 and CDR2 sequences are SEHNR and FQNEAQ (reference sequence). The CDR3 is 13 residues long. V lost 5 bases and J lost 3, with 5 bases in between. CDR3 in DNA: TGTGCCAGCAGCCCGGGTGGGGCCAACGTCCTGACTTTC. Translating gives CASSPGGANVLTF.

The chain combines TRBV6-6 with TRBJ2-5; D is possibly TRBD1 or TRBD2 (5 bases each). From germline, CDR1 is MNHNY and CDR2 SVGAGI (reference sequence). This CDR3 comprises 13 residues. V lost 2 bases and J 5 bases, leaving 9 bases between the germline ends. Here the CDR3 reads CASSYQGRETQYF. The CDR3 DNA reads TGTGCCAGCAGTTACCAGGGACGCGAGACCCAGTACTTC.

This clone was seen a single time. This sequence joins TRBV19 and TRBJ2-5, with no clear D. The length of the CDR3 is 14 residues. Trimming took off 0 bases at V and 4 bases at J, with 9 bases between the two ends. Germline CDR1 LNHDA, CDR2 SQIVND (reference sequence). In DNA, the CDR3 is TGTGCCAGTAGTATAGATCGAAGGGTAGAGACCCAGTACTTC. Translating gives CASSIDRRVETQYF.

The CDR3 is CASSKGVSSYNEQFF. In DNA, the CDR3 is TGTGCCAGTAGTAAAGGAGTCAGCTCCTACAATGAGCAGTTCTTC. The chain links TRBV19 to TRBJ2-1; the D is unclear. Germline CDR1 reads LNHDA; CDR2 reads SQIVND (reference sequence). This CDR3 has 15 residues. The ends were cut back, 4 bases at V and 0 bases at J, with 10 bases in the middle.

V usage is TRBV4-1 and J usage is TRBJ1-1; D is unclear. This CDR3 contains 14 residues. CDR1 is MGHRA, CDR2 YSYEKL, per germline. Trimming cost V 4 bases and J 1 base, with 10 bases left between them. CDR3 in amino acids: CASSRVGSNTEAFF. CDR3 nucleotides: TGCGCCAGCAGCCGGGTAGGGTCGAACACTGAAGCTTTCTTT.

Here the CDR3 DNA reads TGTGCCAGCTCGACAAACCCCTACTATGGCTACACCTTC. This encodes CASSTNPYYGYTF. This chain uses TRBV7-2 with TRBJ1-2; D call uncertain. With 8 bases removed from V and 3 bases from J, the gap between germline ends came to 13 bases. Germline CDR1 is SGHTA and CDR2 is FQGNSA. This CDR3 spans 13 amino acids.

The chain combines TRBV15 with TRBJ1-2; 7 bases match TRBD1. This CDR3 is built from 15 residues. The germline CDR1 and CDR2 sequences are LNHNV and YYDKDF (reference sequence). After removal of 5 bases from V and 6 bases from J, the junction contained 12 bases not matched to a gene. CDR3 protein: CATSPPTGSFHGYTF. CDR3 sequence (DNA): TGTGCCACCAGCCCCCCGACAGGGTCGTTTCATGGCTACACCTTC.

This sequence joins TRBV10-3 and TRBJ1-2, with 7 nucleotides matching TRBD1. The CDR3 has 15 amino acids. V gave up 3 bases and J gave up 2 bases; unmatched junction bases: 6. Germline CDR1 is ENHRY and CDR2 is SYGVKD. The chain's CDR3 is CAISDGTAGNYGYTF. The CDR3 nucleotides are TGTGCCATCAGTGACGGGACAGCCGGAAACTATGGCTACACCTTC.

This clone was seen a handful of times. The V gene is TRBV27, the J gene TRBJ2-5; 9 bases are a match to TRBD1. Germline V gives CDR1 MNHEY, CDR2 SMNVEV (reference sequence). The CDR3 totals 13 residues. J was trimmed by 5 bases and V by 7 bases; bases with no gene match: 5. CDR3 bases: TGTGCCAGCAAAGGACAGGGGCGGGAGACCCAGTACTTC. This encodes CASKGQGRETQYF.

The rearrangement links TRBV28 to TRBJ1-5, with 9 bases identical to TRBD1. This CDR3 has 14 residues. With V trimmed by 6 bases and J by 2 bases, 2 bases remained unmatched. Germline loops: CDR1 MDHEN, CDR2 SYDVKM. The CDR3 loop reads CASRRQGGNQPQHF. CDR3 bases: TGTGCCAGCAGACGACAGGGGGGCAATCAGCCCCAGCATTTT.

The J gene is TRBJ2-1, the V gene TRBV9; D possibly corresponds to TRBD1 (6 bases). The germline V gene has CDR1 SGDLS and CDR2 YYNGEE. This CDR3 has 16 residues. V lost 0 bases and J 3 bases, leaving 13 bases between the germline ends. The CDR3 protein is CASSVASGQVYNEQFF. For the CDR3, the DNA is TGTGCCAGCAGCGTAGCTTCGGGACAAGTCTACAATGAGCAGTTCTTC.

The rearrangement uses TRBV5-4 and TRBJ1-1; no definite D call. The CDR3 runs 14 residues. CDR1 is SGHNT and CDR2 is YYREEE in the germline V gene (reference sequence). Trimming removed 3 bases at V and 10 bases at J, with 19 bases between. CDR3 in DNA: TGTGCCAGCAGCTACCCTGGGGAGGTTTCTGTAGCTTTCTTT. Its translation: CASSYPGEVSVAFF.

V and J are TRBV10-1 and TRBJ1-3; D gene uncertain. This CDR3 has 13 residues. V was cut by 6 bases and J by 0 bases, with 6 bases left in between. Germline V gives CDR1 WNHNN, CDR2 SYGVQD (reference sequence). The CDR3 sequence: CASSPGSGNTIYF. The CDR3 bases are TGCGCCAGCAGCCCGGGCTCTGGAAACACCATATATTTT.

In the case of this clone: One end of the junction does not line up with germline, which may come from a read error. This CDR3 reads CASSVTGGSGANVLTF. The DNA for the CDR3 is TGTGCCAGCAGCGTAACAGGGGGCTCTGGGGCCAACGTCCTGACTTTC. The V call is TRBV7-3, the J call TRBJ2-6; 8 bases match TRBD1. This CDR3 has 16 residues. In germline, CDR1 is SGHTA, CDR2 FQGTGA.

V gene TRBV5-6 combines with J gene TRBJ2-2; 11 bases map to TRBD1. CDR1 and CDR2 (germline): SGHDT, YYEEEE. V was pared by 3 bases and J by 4 bases, with 2 bases of the junction left unmatched. The CDR3 has 15 amino acids. CDR3 loop: CASSWGTGGTGELFF. DNA of the CDR3: TGTGCCAGCAGCTGGGGGACAGGGGGCACCGGGGAGCTGTTTTTT.

The chain recombines TRBV19 with TRBJ1-1; D not certain. CDR1 and CDR2 from the germline V gene are LNHDA and SQIVND (reference sequence). The CDR3 has 14 residues. The ends were cut back, 4 bases at V and 0 bases at J, with 9 bases in the middle. The CDR3 DNA is TGTGCCAGTAGTAGAGAAGCCATGAACACTGAAGCTTTCTTT. This codes for CASSREAMNTEAFF.

The rearrangement joins TRBV5-4 to TRBJ2-1; 11 nucleotides agree with TRBD2. The V segment lost 0 bases and the J segment 4 bases; nucleotides outside the gene matches: 6. Germline lookup yields CDR1 SGHNT and CDR2 YYREEE (reference sequence). CDR3 length equals 17 residues. The CDR3, as DNA: TGTGCCAGCAGCTTGGGACTAGCGGGGACGATGTACAATGAGCAGTTCTTC. Amino acid sequence: CASSLGLAGTMYNEQFF. Looking up the rest from reference TRBV5-4 and TRBJ2-1 gives the full variable domain: ETGVTQSPTHLIKTRGQQVTLRCSSQSGHNTVSWYQQALGQGPQFIFQYYREEENGRGNFPPRFSGLQFPNYSSELNVNALELDDSALYLCASSLGLAGTMYNEQFFGPGTRLTVL.

The V gene is TRBV19, the J gene TRBJ1-1, with 8 bases aligning to TRBD1. The CDR3 extends over 15 amino acids. Germline CDR1 LNHDA, CDR2 SQIVND (reference sequence). The junction had 4 bases not matched to a gene; V was cut back by 4 bases and J by 0 bases. The CDR3 sequence is CASSKQGAMNTEAFF. As DNA, the CDR3 is TGTGCCAGTAGTAAGCAGGGGGCGATGAACACTGAAGCTTTCTTT. The full variable domain, completed using reference TRBV19 and TRBJ1-1, is DGGITQSPKYLFRKEGQNVTLSCEQNLNHDAMYWYRQDPGQGLRLIYYSQIVNDFQKGDIAEGYSVSREKKESFPLTVTSAQKNPTAFYLCASSKQGAMNTEAFFGQGTRLTVV.

The rearrangement links TRBV7-2 to TRBJ2-1; D may be TRBD2 (6 bases). The length of the CDR3 is 15 residues. Trimming took 2 bases from V and 2 from J, leaving 10 bases between them. CDR1 and CDR2 from the germline V gene are SGHTA and FQGNSA. This CDR3 reads CASSLHGGTYNEQFF. The CDR3 nucleotides read TGTGCCAGCAGCTTACATGGGGGGACCTACAATGAGCAGTTCTTC.